This T cell receptor (beta chain) was found in a study of blood T cell repertoires in COVID-19. Study at large: Sample material is recorded as cDNA or gDNA derived from T cells, B-cell-depleted T cells, or PBMCs.

Under the authors' procedure: Quantification of nucleated cells was approximated via reference gene primer amplification. Data came from immunoSEQ multiplex PCR; TCRdb stores just in-frame clones and leaves some out. That table is the source of V, J and clone size, and D and trimming were worked out from the DNA. The data show under 350,000 clones, 80% to 90% seen once. The V and J ends lost 4 bases and 4 bases respectively, with 13 bases between them. This CDR3 contains 15 residues. Per germline, CDR1 SGHVS and CDR2 FNYEAQ. Recruits, aged roughly 18 to 90 years, lived in 24 US areas. Allocation to cohorts depended on clinical history reported by the participants.

This clonotype was sampled from a man aged 25-45 years who had recovered from COVID-19. Sample: PBMCs or T cells enriched from blood (not recorded which). The chain joins TRBV7-6 to TRBJ2-2; a possible D gene is TRBD1 (5 bases). CDR3 amino acids: CASSSWSRGTGELFF. CDR3 in DNA: TGTGCCAGCAGCTCATGGTCTAGGGGCACCGGGGAGCTGTTTTTT.